Sequencing of this TCR beta chain was carried out in a study of TIL therapy for anti-PD-1-resistant metastatic lung cancer. Study-wide points: This highly selected cohort may not generalize to typical lung cancer patients.

From germline, CDR1 is SGDLS and CDR2 YYNGEE. This CDR3 has 16 amino acids. V was clipped by 1 base and J by 8 bases; unmatched bases: 10. Regarding this clone: Its antigen remains unidentified.

Noted time point: pre-treatment sample, taken before nivolumab and TIL therapy. The immunoSEQ assay was v3. TCRdb keeps only in-frame clones here, not all; method: immunoSEQ multiplex PCR. The data show about 59,000 clones, with more than 80% seen just once and less than 3% held by the top ten. Sequencing was performed on blood, taken at baseline. The chain joins TRBV9 to TRBJ2-1, with 9 bases that match TRBD2. The TCR was taken from a person between 30 and 79 years old with non-small cell lung cancer. The CDR3 DNA reads TGTGCCAGCAGCGTATTAGCGGGAGTCCAAGAGGATGAGCAGTTCTTC. It is translated as CASSVLAGVQEDEQFF.